One sample yielded the 29 T cell receptor beta chains listed below, sequenced in a study of PD-L1 blockade in urothelial cancer. As for time point: pretreatment peripheral blood. TCRdb's table, derived via immunoSEQ multiplex PCR, lists solely in-frame clones and lacks some. The repertoire holds 50,000 or so clones, 75% seen once, with 3.5% to 4.5% in the top ten. The source material was PBMCs, sampled around atezolizumab (anti-PD-L1) treatment. The receptor set was obtained from a man aged 70 or older with urothelial cancer.

The gene calls are TRBV4-1 and TRBJ1-1, with TRBD1 as a possible D gene (5 bases). The CDR3 spans 15 residues. V lost 3 bases to trimming and J lost 1 base, with 12 bases between them. In germline, CDR1 is MGHRA, CDR2 YSYEKL. CDR3 residues: CASSHGRGWNTEAFF. The DNA for the CDR3 is TGCGCCAGCAGCCATGGGAGGGGATGGAACACTGAAGCTTTCTTT.

The chain employs TRBV6-6 and TRBJ2-7, with D tentatively TRBD1 (5 bases). V lost 6 bases and J 2 bases, leaving 11 bases between the germline ends. This CDR3 is built from 13 residues. Germline CDR1 reads MNHNY; CDR2 reads SVGAGI (reference sequence). Here the CDR3 reads CASRRQITYEQYF. The CDR3 coding sequence is TGTGCCAGCAGGCGACAGATTACCTACGAGCAGTACTTC.

J is TRBJ1-1 and V is TRBV5-1, with unresolved D. V lost 4 bases and J lost 1, with 17 bases in between. The CDR3 runs 16 residues. Germline assignment: CDR1 SGHRS and CDR2 YFSETQ. For the CDR3, the DNA is TGCGCCAGCAGCCCGAGATTCGCTAGCGGGAACACTGAAGCTTTCTTT. It translates to CASSPRFASGNTEAFF. The full variable domain, completed using reference TRBV5-1 and TRBJ1-1, is KAGVTQTPRYLIKTRGQQVTLSCSPISGHRSVSWYQQTPGQGLQFLFEYFSETQRNKGNFPGRFSGRQFSNSRSEMNVSTLELGDSALYLCASSPRFASGNTEAFFGQGTRLTVV.

The CDR3 nucleotides read TGTGCCAGCGGGATGCACAGGACCGAGCAGTACTTC. Translation: CASGMHRTEQYF. The chain uses TRBV6-1 and TRBJ2-7; D may be TRBD1 (5 bases). V was shortened by 8 bases and J by 6 bases, with 14 bases between the two germline ends. This CDR3 contains 12 residues. The germline V gene encodes CDR1 MNHNS and CDR2 SASEGT.

The DNA of the CDR3 is TGTGCTAGTGGTTTGGTACATGGGGGACAGGGGACCTACGAGCAGTACTTC. This sequence encodes CASGLVHGGQGTYEQYF. J is TRBJ2-7 and V is TRBV12-5, with 10 bases fitting TRBD1. The CDR3 extends over 17 amino acids. The V gene end was trimmed by 0 bases and the J gene end by 2 bases; junction bases not matched to a gene: 7. Germline V CDR1 and CDR2: LGHNT, FRNRAP.

The chain couples TRBV7-9 to TRBJ2-5; possible D gene TRBD1, 5 bases. The CDR3 sequence is 15 residues long. Germline-derived CDR1 and CDR2 are SEHNR and FQNEAQ (reference sequence). With 5 bases removed from V and 5 bases from J, the gap between germline ends came to 18 bases. This CDR3 reads CASSLEAQGGETQYF. The CDR3 DNA sequence: TGTGCCAGCAGCCTCGAGGCCCAGGGTGGGGAGACCCAGTACTTC.

The genes are TRBV7-9 and TRBJ2-1; 9 bases match TRBD1. The CDR3 covers 14 residues. The ends lost 5 bases at V and 1 base at J; junction bases unmatched: 0. Germline V CDR1 and CDR2: SEHNR, FQNEAQ (reference sequence). This CDR3 is CASSGQGSYNEQFF. CDR3 coding DNA: TGTGCCAGCAGCGGACAGGGGTCCTACAATGAGCAGTTCTTC.

The chain joins TRBV7-9 to TRBJ1-1; tentatively, D is TRBD1 (6 bases). Per the germline V gene, CDR1 is SEHNR and CDR2 is FQNEAQ (reference sequence). The length of the CDR3 is 14 residues. The germline V and J ends were trimmed by 3 bases and 3 bases, with 11 bases remaining between them. CDR3 coding DNA: TGTGCCAGCAGCTTGTCAGGGACATACACTGAAGCTTTCTTT. Its translation is CASSLSGTYTEAFF.

The sample holds one count of this clone. This chain joins TRBV9 and TRBJ2-1; D might be TRBD2 (5 bases). There are 15 residues in the CDR3. With 0 bases removed from V and 1 base from J, the gap between germline ends came to 8 bases. The germline CDR1 and CDR2 sequences are SGDLS and YYNGEE. The CDR3 loop is CASSVAGNSYNEQFF. Written as DNA, the CDR3 is TGTGCCAGCAGCGTAGCGGGGAATTCCTACAATGAGCAGTTCTTC. The whole variable domain, filled in from reference TRBV9 and TRBJ2-1, reads DSGVTQTPKHLITATGQRVTLRCSPRSGDLSVYWYQQSLDQGLQFLIQYYNGEERAKGNILERFSAQQFPDLHSELNLSSLELGDSALYFCASSVAGNSYNEQFFGPGTRLTVL.

V and J are TRBV7-9 and TRBJ2-3; 8 positions agree with TRBD1. V lost 2 bases and J lost 4; bases outside the gene matches: 11. This CDR3 has 17 amino acids. CDR1 and CDR2 from the germline V gene are SEHNR and FQNEAQ (reference sequence). In nucleotides, the CDR3 is TGTGCCAGCAGCTTACTAAGAAGACAGGGGTGGCCAGATACGCAGTATTTT. Protein product: CASSLLRRQGWPDTQYF.

The chain is built from TRBV5-1 and TRBJ2-7; D not resolved. The ends were cut back, 0 bases at V and 0 bases at J, with 10 bases in the middle. Germline V lookup: CDR1 SGHRS, CDR2 YFSETQ. The CDR3 loop spans 15 amino acids. The CDR3 sequence is CASSLGASSSYEQYF. DNA for the CDR3: TGCGCCAGCAGCTTGGGTGCGTCTAGCTCCTACGAGCAGTACTTC.

Only one count was recorded for this clone. The gene calls are TRBV2 and TRBJ1-1, with D possibly matching TRBD1 (5 bases). The CDR3 covers 11 residues. Trimming pared 8 bases from V and 6 bases from J, leaving 10 bases between. The germline V gene encodes CDR1 SNHLY and CDR2 FYNNEI. The CDR3 region is CASASGPEAFF. As DNA, the CDR3 is TGTGCCAGCGCTTCAGGGCCTGAAGCTTTCTTT.

V is TRBV11-2 and J is TRBJ2-3; possible D gene TRBD2, 5 bases. Germline V lookup: CDR1 SGHAT, CDR2 FQNNGV. Trimming took off 7 bases at V and 1 base at J, with 18 bases between the two ends. There are 16 residues in the CDR3. CDR3: CASTPPGIRGTDTQYF. CDR3 coding DNA: TGTGCCAGCACCCCCCCGGGAATAAGGGGCACAGATACGCAGTATTTT. Full variable domain (outside the CDR3, taken from reference TRBV11-2 and TRBJ2-3): EAGVAQSPRYKIIEKRQSVAFWCNPISGHATLYWYQQILGQGPKLLIQFQNNGVVDDSQLPKDRFSAERLKGVDSTLKIQPAKLEDSAVYLCASTPPGIRGTDTQYFGPGTRLTVL.

V and J are TRBV11-3 and TRBJ2-7; a possible D gene is TRBD1 (5 bases). Germline values: CDR1 SGHNT, CDR2 YENEEA. The CDR3 extends over 14 amino acids. Trimming shortened V by 4 bases and J by 0 bases, and 10 bases separated the two germline ends. As DNA, the CDR3 is TGTGCCAGCAGCTCGGAGACAGTCTCCTACGAGCAGTACTTC. It translates to CASSSETVSYEQYF. Drawing the rest from reference TRBV11-3 and TRBJ2-7, the complete variable domain is EAGVVQSPRYKIIEKKQPVAFWCNPISGHNTLYWYLQNLGQGPELLIRYENEEAVDDSQLPKDRFSAERLKGVDSTLKIQPAELGDSAVYLCASSSETVSYEQYFGPGTRLTVT.

This chain connects TRBV6-4 to TRBJ2-3; 10 bases match TRBD2. Germline V gene sequence: CDR1 MRHNA, CDR2 SNTAGT. Trimming took 6 bases from V and 3 from J; bases not matched to a gene: 6. CDR3 length: 15 residues. CDR3 sequence reads: CASSRYSGGTDTQYF. Here the CDR3 DNA reads TGTGCCAGCAGCCGTTATAGCGGGGGGACAGATACGCAGTATTTT.

This clone has more than one count but fewer than ten. The chain carries TRBV7-3 and TRBJ2-5; 7 bases align to TRBD1. Germline values: CDR1 SGHTA, CDR2 FQGTGA. V lost 3 bases to trimming and J lost 3 bases; unmatched junction nucleotides: 1. The CDR3 totals 13 residues. In DNA, the CDR3 is TGTGCCAGCAGCTTGGGGACAGAAGAGACCCAGTACTTC. Amino acid sequence: CASSLGTEETQYF.

This chain joins TRBV18 and TRBJ2-1; 10 bases line up with TRBD1. The ends lost 6 bases at V and 10 bases at J; junction bases unmatched: 9. The germline V gene encodes CDR1 KGHSH and CDR2 LQKENI. The CDR3 is 14 amino acids. As DNA, the CDR3 is TGTGCCAGCTCTCTCCCGACAGGGGGCCACGAGCAGTTCTTC. Translated, it gives CASSLPTGGHEQFF.

J is TRBJ1-1 and V is TRBV19; tentatively, D is TRBD1 (5 bases). The germline V and J ends were trimmed by 0 bases and 4 bases, with 24 bases remaining between them. CDR1 is LNHDA, CDR2 SQIVND, per germline (reference sequence). CDR3 size: 19 residues. Written as DNA, the CDR3 is TGTGCCAGTAGTATAGATTATACTGGGGGAACGGCGGGGACCACTGAAGCTTTCTTT. This encodes CASSIDYTGGTAGTTEAFF.

V is TRBV4-1 and J is TRBJ2-2; 9 bases match TRBD2. V shed 0 bases, J shed 5 bases, and the junction held 7 bases outside the gene matches. CDR3 size: 17 residues. Germline V lookup: CDR1 MGHRA, CDR2 YSYEKL. This CDR3 reads CASSQDIAGARTGELFF. CDR3 sequence (DNA): TGCGCCAGCAGCCAAGACATAGCGGGAGCGAGAACCGGGGAGCTGTTTTTT.

This CDR3 reads CASSHTSGGADTQYF. CDR3 bases: TGTGCCAGCAGCCATACTAGCGGGGGAGCAGATACGCAGTATTTT. The chain has TRBV4-2 and TRBJ2-3, with 11 bases fitting TRBD2. V lost 3 bases to trimming and J lost 4 bases; unmatched junction nucleotides: 3. The CDR3 totals 15 residues. CDR1 LGHNA and CDR2 YNFKEQ come from the germline V gene.

Within the sample, this clone is medium-sized (0.01 to 0.1%). V gene TRBV6-4 combines with J gene TRBJ2-3; TRBD2 agrees at 7 bases. The CDR3 contains 16 residues. CDR1 is MRHNA and CDR2 is SNTAGT in the germline V gene. J lost 1 base, V lost 0 bases, and 4 bases had no gene match. Here the CDR3 DNA reads TGTGCCAGCAGTGACTCGTGGGCGGGGGGCACAGATACGCAGTATTTT. Translating gives CASSDSWAGGTDTQYF.

This clone was seen a few times. V usage is TRBV2 and J usage is TRBJ2-7; TRBD1 aligns across 12 bases. The ends lost 5 bases at V and 2 bases at J; junction bases unmatched: 4. Germline loops: CDR1 SNHLY, CDR2 FYNNEI. This CDR3 spans 15 amino acids. The CDR3 DNA sequence: TGTGCCAGCAGTAAAGGGACAGGGGGCGCCTACGAGCAGTACTTC. Protein: CASSKGTGGAYEQYF.

The chain joins TRBV7-6 to TRBJ2-3, with TRBD2 matching over 8 bases. This CDR3 has 16 residues. The V and J ends lost 4 bases and 0 bases, in that order; junction bases with no gene match: 6. Germline CDR1 SGHVS, CDR2 FNYEAQ. The CDR3 DNA is TGTGCCAGCAGCTCTTATAGCGGGACTAGCACAGATACGCAGTATTTT. Protein product: CASSSYSGTSTDTQYF.

In DNA form, the CDR3 reads TGCGCCAGCAGCTTGTCCGGGACAGTGAACACTGAAGCTTTCTTT. Amino acids: CASSLSGTVNTEAFF. The V and J genes are TRBV5-1 and TRBJ1-1; 7 bases align to TRBD1. The CDR3 runs 15 residues. Germline V gene data show CDR1 as SGHRS and CDR2 as YFSETQ. V shed 1 base and J 0 bases; nucleotides not matched to a gene: 3. The complete variable domain, with remaining parts taken from reference TRBV5-1 and TRBJ1-1, reads KAGVTQTPRYLIKTRGQQVTLSCSPISGHRSVSWYQQTPGQGLQFLFEYFSETQRNKGNFPGRFSGRQFSNSRSEMNVSTLELGDSALYLCASSLSGTVNTEAFFGQGTRLTVV.

The rearrangement uses TRBV7-3 and TRBJ1-4, with D unclear. The CDR3 length is 13 residues. Germline V gene sequence: CDR1 SGHTA, CDR2 FQGTGA. The V end was cut by 5 bases, the J end by 3 bases, with 7 bases between. CDR3 coding DNA: TGTGCCAGCAGCAATTCTCCTAATGAAAAACTGTTTTTT. Encoded protein: CASSNSPNEKLFF.

This clone has ten or more counts. The chain has TRBV7-9 and TRBJ2-7, with D possibly matching TRBD1 (6 bases). This CDR3 is built from 15 residues. Between the trimmed V and J ends, which lost 0 bases and 1 base, there was a span of 10 bases. The germline V gene has CDR1 SEHNR and CDR2 FQNEAQ (reference sequence). CDR3 region: CASSLAGTKSYEQYF. As DNA, the CDR3 is TGTGCCAGCAGCTTAGCCGGGACAAAATCCTACGAGCAGTACTTC. Full variable domain (remainder filled in from reference TRBV7-9 and TRBJ2-7): DTGVSQNPRHKITKRGQNVTFRCDPISEHNRLYWYRQTLGQGPEFLTYFQNEAQLEKSRLLSDRFSAERPKGSFSTLEIQRTEQGDSAMYLCASSLAGTKSYEQYFGPGTRLTVT.

The J gene is TRBJ2-1, the V gene TRBV28; TRBD1 aligns across 10 bases. This CDR3 region has 12 residues. Germline lookup yields CDR1 MDHEN and CDR2 SYDVKM. Losses at the gene ends were 6 bases for V and 14 bases for J; bases not matched to a gene: 7. CDR3 amino acids: CASSLWGTGEFF. CDR3 nucleotide sequence: TGTGCCAGCAGCCTGTGGGGGACAGGGGAGTTCTTC.

This clone was picked up a small number of times. The genes are TRBV9 and TRBJ2-5, with TRBD1 as a possible D gene (6 bases). Germline V gives CDR1 SGDLS, CDR2 YYNGEE. Trimming shortened V by 4 bases and J by 4 bases, and 20 bases separated the two germline ends. The CDR3 runs 16 residues. For the CDR3, the DNA is TGTGCCAGCAGCCTACTCCCCAGGGGTATTAGAGAGACCCAGTACTTC. This translates into CASSLLPRGIRETQYF.

The chain recombines TRBV5-4 with TRBJ2-4; 10 nucleotides match TRBD1. With V trimmed by 0 bases and J by 2 bases, 8 bases remained unmatched. The CDR3 sequence is 18 residues long. Germline assignment: CDR1 SGHNT and CDR2 YYREEE (reference sequence). The CDR3 is CASSLGGQGRGTKNIQYF. CDR3 bases: TGTGCCAGCAGCTTGGGGGGACAGGGGAGGGGTACCAAAAACATTCAGTACTTC.